These 22 T cell receptor beta chains came from one sample sequenced in a study of blood T cell repertoires in COVID-19. Repertoires were generated with immunoSEQ multiplex PCR, while TCRdb's copy carries only in-frame clones and drops some. The data show 150,000 or so clones, approximately 80% seen once. The sequenced sample consisted of peripheral blood. The receptors derive from a human donor in a cohort sampled during active COVID-19.

The J gene is TRBJ1-4, the V gene TRBV14; TRBD1 aligns across 8 bases. The germline gives CDR1 SGHDN, CDR2 FVKESK. V lost 4 bases and J lost 10; bases outside the gene matches: 8. This CDR3 is 14 amino acids long. In DNA, the CDR3 is TGTGCCAGCAGCCCGCAGACAGGGGTAGGAAAACTGTTTTTT. Translating gives CASSPQTGVGKLFF. Supplemented by reference TRBV14 and TRBJ1-4, the full variable domain reads EAGVTQFPSHSVIEKGQTVTLRCDPISGHDNLYWYRRVMGKEIKFLLHFVKESKQDESGMPNNRFLAERTGGTYSTLKVQPAELEDSGVYFCASSPQTGVGKLFFGSGTQLSVL.

The chain is built from TRBV7-2 and TRBJ1-5; 8 bases fit TRBD1. CDR1 and CDR2 from the germline V gene are SGHTA and FQGNSA. This CDR3 spans 16 amino acids. The J segment lost 1 base and the V segment lost 3 bases, leaving 5 bases of the junction unmatched. In DNA, the CDR3 is TGTGCCAGCAGCTTCAGGGGGCGGCAGAGCAATCAGCCCCAGCATTTT. It is translated as CASSFRGRQSNQPQHF.

Worth noting for this clone: A read error may account for a junction end that differs from germline. V and J are TRBV3-1 (or the pseudogene TRBV3-2) and TRBJ2-7; possibly TRBD2 for D (6 bases). The CDR3 length is 14 residues. CDR1 LGHDT and CDR2 YNNKEL come from the germline V gene (reference sequence). In DNA form, the CDR3 reads TGTGCCAGCAGCCAGCACCGGGAGCCCTACGGGCAGTACTTC. Encoded protein: CASSQHREPYGQYF.

The rearrangement joins TRBV4-1 to TRBJ1-5, with TRBD1 as a possible D gene (5 bases). V dropped 4 bases and J dropped 5 bases, with 18 bases sitting between them. The CDR3 extends over 16 amino acids. Germline V lookup: CDR1 MGHRA, CDR2 YSYEKL. CDR3 region: CASSRGSGGLDQPQHF. In DNA, the CDR3 is TGCGCCAGCAGCCGGGGGTCGGGAGGACTGGATCAGCCCCAGCATTTT.

J is TRBJ2-5 and V is TRBV18; weak D call: TRBD2 (6 bases). CDR3 size: 15 residues. Trimming cost V 2 bases and J 5 bases, with 15 bases left between them. CDR1 is KGHSH and CDR2 is LQKENI in the germline V gene. CDR3 sequence reads: CASSPEDSGGETQYF. The CDR3 nucleotides read TGTGCCAGCTCACCAGAAGACAGTGGGGGGGAGACCCAGTACTTC.

The chain is built from TRBV6-1 and TRBJ1-1, with a weak D call TRBD1 (6 bases). The germline gives CDR1 MNHNS, CDR2 SASEGT. V lost 2 bases and J 0 bases, leaving 7 bases between the germline ends. The CDR3 contains 14 residues. Here the CDR3 reads CASSERTVNTEAFF. In DNA form, the CDR3 reads TGTGCCAGCAGTGAAAGGACAGTGAACACTGAAGCTTTCTTT.

This CDR3 reads CASSLELAGGLDTQYF. CDR3 DNA: TGCGCCAGCAGCTTGGAGCTAGCGGGAGGCCTAGATACGCAGTATTTT. The J gene is TRBJ2-3, the V gene TRBV5-1, with 11 bases fitting TRBD2. The J segment lost 5 bases and the V segment lost 0 bases, leaving 5 bases of the junction unmatched. Germline lookup yields CDR1 SGHRS and CDR2 YFSETQ. The CDR3 runs 16 residues.

V is TRBV30 and J is TRBJ2-5; D is perhaps TRBD2 (6 bases). Germline V lookup: CDR1 GTSNPN, CDR2 SVGIG (reference sequence). V was trimmed by 1 base and J by 5 bases, leaving 14 bases between them. CDR3 length: 14 residues. CDR3 in amino acids: CAWSDRGGWETQYF. In nucleotides, the CDR3 is TGTGCCTGGAGTGATCGTGGGGGGTGGGAGACCCAGTACTTC.

The rearrangement uses TRBV29-1 and TRBJ2-3; 9 nucleotides agree with TRBD1. Germline assignment: CDR1 SQVTM and CDR2 ANQGSEA. The CDR3 has 15 amino acids. V shed 8 bases and J 3 bases; nucleotides not matched to a gene: 12. CDR3 sequence: CSFAGTGIGTDTQYF. The DNA for the CDR3 is TGCAGCTTTGCCGGGACAGGGATTGGGACAGATACGCAGTATTTT.

The chain uses TRBV28 and TRBJ2-7; 14 nucleotides align to TRBD2. There are 16 residues in the CDR3. The ends lost 6 bases at V and 4 bases at J; junction bases unmatched: 8. Germline loops: CDR1 MDHEN, CDR2 SYDVKM. The CDR3 nucleotides are TGTGCCAGCAGCAGACTAGCGGGAGGGCCCGTATACGAGCAGTACTTC. Translation: CASSRLAGGPVYEQYF. Together with reference TRBV28 and TRBJ2-7, the CDR3 gives the full variable domain: DVKVTQSSRYLVKRTGEKVFLECVQDMDHENMFWYRQDPGLGLRLIYFSYDVKMKEKGDIPEGYSVSREKKERFSLILESASTNQTSMYLCASSRLAGGPVYEQYFGPGTRLTVT.

The chain couples TRBV28 to TRBJ2-1; 7 bases map to TRBD1. The J segment lost 9 bases and the V segment lost 3 bases, leaving 8 bases of the junction unmatched. The length of the CDR3 is 14 residues. CDR1 and CDR2 from the germline V gene are MDHEN and SYDVKM. DNA of the CDR3: TGTGCCAGCAGTTTGGTGGGGACAGTGTTTGAGCAGTTCTTC. Translating gives CASSLVGTVFEQFF.

J is TRBJ1-2 and V is TRBV9; perhaps TRBD1 as D (6 bases). The germline V gene has CDR1 SGDLS and CDR2 YYNGEE. Trimming shortened V by 3 bases and J by 4 bases, and 10 bases separated the two germline ends. This CDR3 region has 13 residues. CDR3 region: CASSEQGFYGYTF. The CDR3 bases are TGTGCCAGCAGCGAACAGGGATTCTATGGCTACACCTTC.

The genes are TRBV7-3 and TRBJ2-3, with D perhaps matching TRBD2 (5 bases). CDR1 is SGHTA, CDR2 FQGTGA, per germline. Trimming left V 5 bases short and J 8 bases short, with 14 bases between. This CDR3 region has 13 residues. CDR3 sequence: CASSTEGFVTQYF. CDR3 DNA sequence: TGTGCCAGCAGCACAGAGGGCTTTGTTACGCAGTATTTT. Full variable domain (remainder filled in from reference TRBV7-3 and TRBJ2-3): GAGVSQTPSNKVTEKGKYVELRCDPISGHTALYWYRQSLGQGPEFLIYFQGTGAADDSGLPNDRFFAVRPEGSVSTLKIQRTERGDSAVYLCASSTEGFVTQYFGPGTRLTVL.

This clone was seen more than once but under ten times. The CDR3 protein is CASSQVRLGGETQYF. Here the CDR3 DNA reads TGTGCCAGCAGCCAAGTGCGGTTAGGCGGGGAGACCCAGTACTTC. This sequence joins TRBV14 and TRBJ2-5; maybe TRBD2 (5 bases). V was shortened by 1 base and J by 5 bases, with 14 bases between the two germline ends. This CDR3 is 15 amino acids long. Per the germline V gene, CDR1 is SGHDN and CDR2 is FVKESK.

The rearrangement joins TRBV18 to TRBJ1-2, with 7 positions matching TRBD1. The germline CDR1 and CDR2 sequences are KGHSH and LQKENI. The length of the CDR3 is 15 residues. Trimming removed 3 bases from V and 0 bases from J; junction bases left unmatched: 4. CDR3 sequence (DNA): TGTGCCAGCTCACCCGACAGGGTCCCTAACTATGGCTACACCTTC. Translation: CASSPDRVPNYGYTF.

The chain combines TRBV5-1 with TRBJ2-2; D call uncertain. CDR1 is SGHRS, CDR2 YFSETQ, per germline. Trimming took 3 bases from V and 5 from J, leaving 8 bases between them. This CDR3 is 13 amino acids long. The CDR3 coding sequence is TGCGCCAGCAGCTCGGTCGTAACCGGGGAGCTGTTTTTT. It codes for CASSSVVTGELFF.

The chain combines TRBV30 with TRBJ2-3; 8 nucleotides agree with TRBD2. This CDR3 is 10 amino acids long. With V trimmed by 6 bases and J by 8 bases, 1 base remained unmatched. Germline values: CDR1 GTSNPN, CDR2 SVGIG (reference sequence). CDR3 nucleotides: TGTGCCTGTGGGACTAGTACGCAGTATTTT. Translated: CACGTSTQYF.

As concerns this clone: The junction does not match germline at one end; this may be a read error. The chain has TRBV7-7 and TRBJ1-1; D is perhaps TRBD1 (6 bases). CDR1 and CDR2 from the germline V gene are SSHAT and FNYEAQ (reference sequence). The CDR3 loop spans 13 amino acids. Here the CDR3 DNA reads TGTGCTAGCAGCCAGACAACAGGGACCGAAGCTTTCTTT. Translating gives CASSQTTGTEAFF.

V usage is TRBV7-9 and J usage is TRBJ2-3, with 9 bases identical to TRBD1. The V gene end was trimmed by 5 bases and the J gene end by 4 bases; junction bases not matched to a gene: 16. The CDR3 sequence is 18 residues long. CDR1 SEHNR and CDR2 FQNEAQ come from the germline V gene (reference sequence). Written as DNA, the CDR3 is TGTGCCAGCAGCCCCCCGTTTGGGACAGGGATGATTTCAGATACGCAGTATTTT. Protein: CASSPPFGTGMISDTQYF. Full variable domain (remainder filled in from reference TRBV7-9 and TRBJ2-3): DTGVSQNPRHKITKRGQNVTFRCDPISEHNRLYWYRQTLGQGPEFLTYFQNEAQLEKSRLLSDRFSAERPKGSFSTLEIQRTEQGDSAMYLCASSPPFGTGMISDTQYFGPGTRLTVL.

The chain uses TRBV18 and TRBJ2-3, with D tentatively TRBD2 (5 bases). The germline V gene encodes CDR1 KGHSH and CDR2 LQKENI. Trimming stripped 1 base from V and 5 bases from J, with 25 bases between. The CDR3 sequence is 19 residues long. The DNA for the CDR3 is TGTGCCAGCTCACCACTGGGTCGCCGAGGGTCTGACGGAATAGATACGCAGTATTTT. Residues: CASSPLGRRGSDGIDTQYF.

This clone was counted once. CDR3 in amino acids: CASLETGQMNTEAFF. Here the CDR3 DNA reads TGCGCCAGTTTAGAAACGGGACAGATGAACACTGAAGCTTTCTTT. This chain uses TRBV5-1 with TRBJ1-1; 7 nucleotides align to TRBD1. The CDR3 spans 15 residues. CDR1 is SGHRS and CDR2 is YFSETQ in the germline V gene. J was trimmed by 0 bases and V by 8 bases; bases with no gene match: 10.

The chain links TRBV2 to TRBJ2-4; the match to TRBD2 covers 9 bases. Trimming took 4 bases from V and 4 from J; bases not matched to a gene: 5. This CDR3 comprises 15 residues. Germline V lookup: CDR1 SNHLY, CDR2 FYNNEI. The CDR3 sequence is CASSGSSGTKNIQYF. DNA of the CDR3: TGTGCCAGCAGTGGGTCTAGCGGGACTAAAAACATTCAGTACTTC.